These 8 T cell receptor beta chains came from one sample sequenced in a study of shared clonotypes between healthy human individuals. Using immunoSEQ multiplex PCR, the repertoire was profiled, and TCRdb retains in-frame clones only, with some absent. The table has a few million clones, 85% to 95% seen once. The sample consisted of naive CD4+ T cells from PBMCs. Specified subset: CD45RA+ positively selected. All receptors derive from a man aged 18 to 30 in good health. Some clones in this sample may be carry-over from other donors' samples.

The rearrangement uses TRBV14 and TRBJ2-7; 12 bases match TRBD2. The length of the CDR3 is 20 residues. Germline V lookup: CDR1 SGHDN, CDR2 FVKESK. Germline trimming cut 3 bases from V and 1 base from J; bases unmatched to any gene: 16. The DNA for the CDR3 is TGTGCCAGCAGCCACCGCAAGGGGGGGACAACTAGCGGGAGGTCCTACGAGCAGTACTTC. Protein product: CASSHRKGGTTSGRSYEQYF. Based on the CDR3 plus reference TRBV14 and TRBJ2-7, the full variable domain is EAGVTQFPSHSVIEKGQTVTLRCDPISGHDNLYWYRRVMGKEIKFLLHFVKESKQDESGMPNNRFLAERTGGTYSTLKVQPAELEDSGVYFCASSHRKGGTTSGRSYEQYFGPGTRLTVT.

V is TRBV5-4 and J is TRBJ1-1, with no clear D. V lost 1 base, J lost 6 bases, and 10 bases lay in between. CDR3 length equals 13 residues. CDR1 and CDR2 from the germline V gene are SGHNT and YYREEE (reference sequence). CDR3 nucleotides: TGTGCCAGCAGCTTGATCGAAACGGCTGAAGCTTTCTTT. Translating gives CASSLIETAEAFF.

The V gene is TRBV28, the J gene TRBJ1-2; 8 nucleotides align to TRBD1. Trimming at V came to 7 bases and at J to 8 bases, leaving 9 bases not matched to a gene. Germline V gives CDR1 MDHEN, CDR2 SYDVKM. CDR3 length: 13 amino acids. The CDR3 region has the DNA TGTGCCAGCACCCTACAGGGGGTAGGCGGCTACACCTTC. It yields the protein CASTLQGVGGYTF.

This clone was found once. The gene calls are TRBV7-3 and TRBJ2-7; tentatively, D is TRBD2 (6 bases). The length of the CDR3 is 15 residues. CDR1 is SGHTA and CDR2 is FQGTGA in the germline V gene. The ends were cut back, 5 bases at V and 4 bases at J, with 18 bases in the middle. The DNA of the CDR3 is TGTGCCAGCAGCCCCCGTGGAGGGTCGGCGTACGAGCAGTACTTC. This gives the protein CASSPRGGSAYEQYF. Full variable domain (rest looked up from reference TRBV7-3 and TRBJ2-7): GAGVSQTPSNKVTEKGKYVELRCDPISGHTALYWYRQSLGQGPEFLIYFQGTGAADDSGLPNDRFFAVRPEGSVSTLKIQRTERGDSAVYLCASSPRGGSAYEQYFGPGTRLTVT.

The J gene is TRBJ1-2, the V gene TRBV5-1; D gene uncertain. Germline CDR1 is SGHRS and CDR2 is YFSETQ. The CDR3 runs to 14 residues. Trimming removed 0 bases at V and 8 bases at J, with 14 bases between. CDR3 nucleotides: TGCGCCAGCAGCTTGGGGGGAGAGGAGTTGGGCTACACCTTC. Amino acid sequence: CASSLGGEELGYTF.

This clone has a single count. The V and J genes are TRBV21-1 and TRBJ2-7; the tabulated D call, TRBD2, remains unverified against the DNA. TRBV21-1 is described as a pseudogene. The CDR3 totals 16 residues. The CDR3 loop is CASSPLAGPSPYEQYF. The CDR3 nucleotides are TGTGCCAGCAGCCCACTAGCGGGACCCTCCCCCTACGAGCAGTACTTC.

In this sample, this clone turned up once. The genes are TRBV25-1 and TRBJ1-2, with a possible D match to TRBD1 (5 bases). V was shortened by 5 bases and J by 7 bases, with 11 bases between the two germline ends. Germline loops: CDR1 MGHDK, CDR2 SYGVNS. The CDR3 has 12 residues. The CDR3 loop is CASSLSGSGYTF. CDR3 DNA sequence: TGTGCCAGCAGTCTTTCAGGGAGTGGCTACACCTTC.

The rearrangement links TRBV30 to TRBJ1-4; no firm D call. Germline CDR1 and CDR2: GTSNPN and SVGIG (reference sequence). There are 13 residues in the CDR3. Trimming took off 4 bases at V and 5 bases at J, with 11 bases between the two ends. CDR3 sequence reads: CAWTFRPNEKLFF. The CDR3 nucleotides are TGTGCCTGGACTTTCCGCCCAAATGAAAAACTGTTTTTT.